This T cell receptor beta chain comes out of a study of blood T cells in healthy people across ages. This clonotype was seen at least ten times. The use of a sample-barcoded 5' primer and a J-beta primer mix characterized a second PCR of 7 to 11 cycles. TCRdb ran MiXCR on the 5' RACE reads and lists one entry per CDR3 protein. Of about 840,000 distinct CDR3 sequences listed, about 29% are singletons. The CDR3 loop spans 15 amino acids. V lost 2 bases and J lost 0, with 11 bases in between. Germline V gene lookup returns CDR1 DFQATT and CDR2 SNEGSKA (reference sequence). The data were also submitted as part of a second study, on T cells of mothers and their children. Per that paper: Three healthy Caucasian mothers, along with their six children, served as the donors. An overlap that was slightly higher, though non-significant, was seen in related mother-child pairs versus unrelated pairs.

V gene TRBV20-1 combines with J gene TRBJ2-1; D ambiguous. Sequenced: blood. This clonotype originated in a woman aged 40 to 50 in good health. This chain's CDR3 is CSARRPLSSYNEQFF. CDR3 nucleotide sequence: TGCAGTGCTAGACGGCCTCTGAGCTCCTACAATGAGCAGTTCTTC.